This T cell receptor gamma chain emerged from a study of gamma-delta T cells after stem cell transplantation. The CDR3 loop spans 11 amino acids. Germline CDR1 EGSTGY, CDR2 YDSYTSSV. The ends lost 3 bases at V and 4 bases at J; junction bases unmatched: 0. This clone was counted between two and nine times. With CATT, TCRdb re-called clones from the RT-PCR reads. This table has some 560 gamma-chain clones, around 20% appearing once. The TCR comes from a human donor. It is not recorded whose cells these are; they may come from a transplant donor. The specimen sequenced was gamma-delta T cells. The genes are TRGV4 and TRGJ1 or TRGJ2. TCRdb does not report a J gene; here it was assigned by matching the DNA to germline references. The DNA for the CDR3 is TGTGCCACCTGGGATTATTATAAGAAACTCTTT. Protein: CATWDYYKKLF.